This T cell receptor beta chain derives from a study of shared clonotypes between healthy human individuals. For the study at large: Each donor had three CD4 naive, three CD4 memory, two CD8 naive and one CD8 memory plate.

Overall study findings and caveats: Clonotype sharing among donors was expected to depend on sequencing depth. It was only blood that was sampled, and tissue repertoires likely differ.

Only in-frame clones appear in the TCRdb table, and some are missing; sequencing was by immunoSEQ multiplex PCR. The table shows over 2 million clones, with 95% occurring only once. The CDR3 has 13 residues. The V gene's germline CDR1 is SGHAT and CDR2 FQNNGV. The germline V and J ends were trimmed by 6 bases and 3 bases, with 6 bases remaining between them. Points on this clone: What it binds is not known.

The chain joins TRBV11-2 to TRBJ1-6; no definite D call. Source material: naive CD4+ T cells sorted from blood. Subset: CD45RA+ positively selected. The sequence was collected from a man aged 18 to 29 in good health. The CDR3 reads CASRPGYNSPLHF. The CDR3 nucleotides are TGTGCCAGCAGACCTGGCTATAATTCACCCCTCCACTTT.